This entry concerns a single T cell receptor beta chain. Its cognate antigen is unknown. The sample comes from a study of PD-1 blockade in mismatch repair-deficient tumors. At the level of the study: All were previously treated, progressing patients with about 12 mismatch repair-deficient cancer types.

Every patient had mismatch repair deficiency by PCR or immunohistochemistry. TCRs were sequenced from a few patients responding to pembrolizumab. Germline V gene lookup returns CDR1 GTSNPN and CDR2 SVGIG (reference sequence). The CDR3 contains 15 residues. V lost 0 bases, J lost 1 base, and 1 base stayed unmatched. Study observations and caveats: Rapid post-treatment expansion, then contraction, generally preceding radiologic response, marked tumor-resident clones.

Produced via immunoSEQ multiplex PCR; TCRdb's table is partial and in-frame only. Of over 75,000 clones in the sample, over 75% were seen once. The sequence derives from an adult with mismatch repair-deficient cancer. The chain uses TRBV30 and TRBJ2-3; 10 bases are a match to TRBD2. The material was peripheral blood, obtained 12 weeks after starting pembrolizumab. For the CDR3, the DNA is TGTGCCTGGAGTGTACTAGCGGGGCGCACAGATACGCAGTATTTT. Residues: CAWSVLAGRTDTQYF.